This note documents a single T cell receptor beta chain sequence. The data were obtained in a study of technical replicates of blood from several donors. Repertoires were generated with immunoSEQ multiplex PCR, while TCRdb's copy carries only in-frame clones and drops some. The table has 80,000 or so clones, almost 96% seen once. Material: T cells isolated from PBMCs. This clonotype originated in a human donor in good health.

The CDR3 DNA reads TGTGCCAGCAGACACAGGGGCTATGAGCAGTTCTTC. Translating it yields CASRHRGYEQFF. The chain joins TRBV27 to TRBJ2-1, with 7 bases identical to TRBD1. V trimming: 6 bases; J trimming: 8 bases; junction bases outside the gene matches: 4. CDR1 is MNHEY and CDR2 is SMNVEV in the germline V gene (reference sequence). This CDR3 is built from 12 residues.